One and the same sample provided the 15 T cell receptor beta chains below, sequenced in a study of memory CD8 T cells in hepatitis C reinfection. As for time point: late/post reinfection, 12 to 24 weeks after detection. No in vitro expansion preceded TCR sequencing of the sorted cells. TCRdb keeps only in-frame clones here, not all; method: immunoSEQ multiplex PCR. The repertoire holds about 43,000 clones, nearly 90% seen once, with 0.72% in the top ten. The sequencing input was naive CD8+ T cells sorted from blood. These receptors came from a man aged 18-30 years with hepatitis C virus infection.

The sample holds a few counts of this clone. The rearrangement uses TRBV7-9 and TRBJ1-4; TRBD1 aligns across 9 bases. This CDR3 has 14 residues. Germline assignment: CDR1 SEHNR and CDR2 FQNEAQ (reference sequence). Trimming removed 4 bases from V and 7 bases from J; junction bases left unmatched: 4. CDR3 DNA: TGTGCCAGCAGCTCCCGGGACAGGGTTGAAAAACTGTTTTTT. Protein sequence: CASSSRDRVEKLFF.

The chain links TRBV28 to TRBJ2-1; D may be TRBD1 (5 bases). The CDR3 covers 14 residues. Trimming cost V 3 bases and J 4 bases, with 10 bases left between them. Germline V gives CDR1 MDHEN, CDR2 SYDVKM. The CDR3 protein is CASSLTVDYNEQFF. CDR3 bases: TGTGCCAGCAGTTTGACAGTAGATTACAATGAGCAGTTCTTC.

The rearrangement links TRBV7-8 to TRBJ2-7; 12 bases fit TRBD1. V lost 5 bases, J lost 10 bases, and 6 bases stayed unmatched. The length of the CDR3 is 13 residues. The germline V gene encodes CDR1 SGHVS and CDR2 FQNEAQ. The CDR3 reads CASSLGQGADQYF. Here the CDR3 DNA reads TGTGCCAGCAGCCTGGGACAGGGGGCGGATCAGTACTTC.

J is TRBJ1-6 and V is TRBV2, with 8 bases lining up with TRBD1. The V and J ends lost 6 bases and 7 bases, in that order; junction bases with no gene match: 5. Per germline, CDR1 SNHLY and CDR2 FYNNEI. There are 14 residues in the CDR3. CDR3 nucleotides: TGTGCCAGCAGCTGGACAGGGAAAAATTCACCCCTCCACTTT. It encodes CASSWTGKNSPLHF. The full variable domain, rest sourced from reference TRBV2 and TRBJ1-6, is EPEVTQTPSHQVTQMGQEVILRCVPISNHLYFYWYRQILGQKVEFLVSFYNNEISEKSEIFDDQFSVERPDGSNFTLKIRSTKLEDSAMYFCASSWTGKNSPLHFGNGTRLTVT.

This clone has a single count. This chain connects TRBV19 to TRBJ1-2, with D hard to call. This CDR3 is 15 amino acids long. Germline lookup yields CDR1 LNHDA and CDR2 SQIVND (reference sequence). V was pared by 3 bases and J by 4 bases, with 15 bases between. Here the CDR3 reads CASSMSKPGAYGYTF. The DNA for the CDR3 is TGTGCCAGTAGTATGTCGAAGCCGGGAGCCTATGGCTACACCTTC.

The V gene is TRBV9, the J gene TRBJ1-4; TRBD1 matches at 7 bases. The CDR3 contains 15 residues. CDR1 is SGDLS and CDR2 is YYNGEE in the germline V gene. The junction had 6 bases not matched to a gene; V was cut back by 0 bases and J by 7 bases. CDR3 nucleotide sequence: TGTGCCAGCAGCGTAGAGACAGGGTTCGGTGAAAAACTGTTTTTT. Encoded protein: CASSVETGFGEKLFF. Using reference TRBV9 and TRBJ1-4 for the parts outside the CDR3, the full variable domain is DSGVTQTPKHLITATGQRVTLRCSPRSGDLSVYWYQQSLDQGLQFLIQYYNGEERAKGNILERFSAQQFPDLHSELNLSSLELGDSALYFCASSVETGFGEKLFFGSGTQLSVL.

The CDR3 loop reads CASSLVGLAGEDEQFF. DNA for the CDR3: TGTGCCAGCAGCTTGGTGGGGCTAGCGGGAGAGGATGAGCAGTTCTTC. The chain joins TRBV5-5 to TRBJ2-1, with 10 bases matching TRBD2. The ends lost 0 bases at V and 8 bases at J; junction bases unmatched: 8. This CDR3 has 16 amino acids. CDR1 and CDR2 from the germline V gene are SGHKS and YYEKEE (reference sequence).

The V call is TRBV6-6, the J call TRBJ2-7; D ambiguous. The V end was cut by 8 bases, the J end by 3 bases, with 14 bases between. CDR3 size: 13 residues. Germline values: CDR1 MNHNY, CDR2 SVGAGI (reference sequence). CDR3 region: CASSLTPSYEQYV. CDR3 sequence (DNA): TGTGCCAGCTCTCTGACACCTAGCTACGAGCAGTACGTC.

This chain connects TRBV2 to TRBJ2-5; TRBD2 aligns across 7 bases. The DNA end favors TRBJ2-7, so the J call may be wrong. This CDR3 has 14 amino acids. Germline CDR1 SNHLY, CDR2 FYNNEI. The CDR3 DNA reads TGTGCCAGCAGTGAACGCGGGAGAGCTTACGAGCAGTACTTC. Translated: CASSERGRAYEQYF.

The chain couples TRBV27 to TRBJ1-1; D unclear. V was clipped by 6 bases and J by 4 bases, with 18 bases between them. CDR3 size: 15 residues. In germline, CDR1 is MNHEY, CDR2 SMNVEV (reference sequence). The CDR3 spells CASSRGPNLGTEAFF. DNA of the CDR3: TGTGCCAGCAGCCGGGGTCCTAACTTAGGCACTGAAGCTTTCTTT.

In its sample, this clone was seen a few times. The chain is built from TRBV5-6 and TRBJ1-1; D not resolved. V dropped 4 bases and J dropped 1 base, with 11 bases sitting between them. The length of the CDR3 is 14 residues. CDR1 is SGHDT and CDR2 is YYEEEE in the germline V gene. DNA for the CDR3: TGTGCCAGCAGCCCGTGGGCAGGGAACACTGAAGCTTTCTTT. It is translated as CASSPWAGNTEAFF.

The chain uses TRBV10-2 and TRBJ1-3, with TRBD1 matching 10 bases. CDR1 WSHSY and CDR2 SAAADI come from the germline V gene. The CDR3 runs to 16 residues. J gave up 2 bases and V 4 bases, and 5 bases lay outside the gene matches. The CDR3 DNA sequence: TGCGCCAGCAGTGCGGGACAGGGGATAACTGGAAACACCATATATTTT. The encoded protein is CASSAGQGITGNTIYF.

The chain employs TRBV4-3 and TRBJ1-4; no clear D gene. This CDR3 has 15 residues. Germline V gene data show CDR1 as LGHNA and CDR2 as YSLEER. The V and J ends lost 0 bases and 4 bases respectively, with 9 bases between them. The DNA for the CDR3 is TGCGCCAGCAGCCAAGATCCCCAGGTTAATGAAAAACTGTTTTTT. It translates to CASSQDPQVNEKLFF.

This clone appeared once. The junction and the germline gene differ at one end; a read error may be behind it. This chain links TRBV11-2 with TRBJ2-2; the D gene is possibly TRBD2 (6 bases). The CDR3 totals 14 residues. From germline, CDR1 is SGHAT and CDR2 FQNNGV. Here the CDR3 DNA reads TGTGCCAGCAGCTTGGGCGGGAACACCGGGAAGCTGTTTTTT. It yields the protein CASSLGGNTGKLFF.

This chain joins TRBV28 and TRBJ1-5; possibly TRBD1 for D (5 bases). Trimming stripped 6 bases from V and 0 bases from J, with 12 bases between. Germline V gene sequence: CDR1 MDHEN, CDR2 SYDVKM. The CDR3 has 15 amino acids. The CDR3 sequence is CASSLVGDSNQPQHF. Written as DNA, the CDR3 is TGTGCCAGCAGCCTCGTAGGGGATAGCAATCAGCCCCAGCATTTT.